Sequencing of this T cell receptor (beta chain) was carried out in a study of patients and donors after allogeneic stem cell transplantation. The germline V gene encodes CDR1 MNHEY and CDR2 SMNVEV (reference sequence). V dropped 5 bases and J dropped 0; count of bases not matched to a gene: 15. CDR3 length: 19 amino acids. TCRdb passed the RT-PCR reads through MiXCR, listing each CDR3 protein once. The sample carries about 960,000 distinct CDR3 sequences, about a sixth recorded once. This clonotype was picked up a small number of times. This TCR was recovered from a human donor who was either an allogeneic HSCT recipient or a stem cell or donor lymphocyte infusion donor (not recorded which). It is not recorded whose cells these are; they may come from a transplant donor. V and J are TRBV27 and TRBJ2-1; the match to TRBD2 covers 8 bases. Source material: blood, either unsorted or a sorted T cell fraction (not recorded which). In DNA form, the CDR3 reads TGTGCCAGCAGTAGTGTGAGGTCGGTTAGCGGGGCCTCCTACAATGAGCAGTTCTTC. Amino acid sequence: CASSSVRSVSGASYNEQFF.